This T cell receptor beta chain was found in a study of T cell repertoires in cytomegalovirus infection. Looking at the study overall: Public TCR beta signatures marked donors with CMV infection and the matching HLA.

Study observations and caveats: HLA-C-restricted CMV-specific TCR beta clonotypes prevailed in the ex vivo response.

This CDR3 spans 15 amino acids. Trimming pared 2 bases from V and 2 bases from J, leaving 12 bases between. Germline loops: CDR1 MNHNY, CDR2 SVGAGI (reference sequence). TCRdb itself ran the reads through MiXCR, one entry per CDR3 protein. The sample yields approximately 730,000 distinct CDR3 sequences, around 29% seen once. On this clonotype itself: Its antigen is still unknown.

The sequencing here drew on cultured CD8+ T cells from PBMCs, taken from culture after CMV antigen stimulation. The TCR sequence derives from a human donor in good health (CMV status not recorded). Some clones in this sample may be carry-over from other donors' samples. This rearrangement joins TRBV6-6 to TRBJ1-1; D is ambiguous. The chain's CDR3 is CASSYPPELNTEAFF. The DNA for the CDR3 is TGTGCCAGCAGTTACCCGCCGGAATTAAACACTGAAGCTTTCTTT.